This T cell receptor beta chain stems from a study of Ad26.COV2.S vaccination and SARS-CoV-2 variants. Study findings and constraints: Participants given vaccine showed non-spike TCR breadth similar to that of placebo recipients. Assessments of TCR breadth and depth may have underestimated the total T cell responses.

The germline gives CDR1 LNHDA, CDR2 SQIVND (reference sequence). There are 13 residues in the CDR3. V lost 7 bases, J lost 6 bases, and 12 bases lay in between. Data came from immunoSEQ multiplex PCR; TCRdb stores just in-frame clones and leaves some out. The data show fewer than 400,000 clones, about 88% seen once. A note on this clone: The antigen is unknown.

This sample's treatment: roughly 20 received Ad26.COV2.S at low or high dose, single or two shots; about 5 received placebo; per-sample allocation not given. Vaccine and placebo recipients were sampled on day 63 after the first injection. The V gene is TRBV19, the J gene TRBJ2-2; D tentatively fits TRBD1 or TRBD2 (5 bases each). The sequenced sample was peripheral blood, obtained in a trial of Ad26.COV2.S vaccine versus placebo. This clonotype originated in a person aged 18 to 59 who received the Ad26.COV2.S COVID-19 vaccine or a placebo. The CDR3 sequence is CASNKGSSGELFF. The CDR3 coding sequence is TGTGCCAGTAATAAGGGGAGTTCCGGGGAGCTGTTTTTT.